This entry describes one TCR beta chain. A read error is likely, as this CDR3 ends without the conserved phenylalanine or tryptophan. This specimen belongs to a study of molecular identifiers for immune sequencing clone quantification. The CDR3 totals 13 residues. Germline loops: CDR1 SGHTA, CDR2 FQGNSA. Trimming removed 1 base at V and 1 base at J, with 5 bases between. Previously described methods and listed TCR primers were used for bulk TCR libraries. TCRdb fed the PCR reads into MiXCR, producing one record per CDR3 protein. The profile covers some 650,000 distinct CDR3 sequences, with about 20% appearing a single time and roughly 0.9% taken by the ten largest.

The chain couples TRBV7-2 to TRBJ2-7, with unresolved D. Sequencing was carried out using naive CD8+ T cells from blood, with Jurkat cell RNA spiked in. Stated subset: FACS-sorted CD8+CD4-CCR7+CD45RA+ naive T cells. The clonotype was recovered from a human donor in good health. Some libraries in this study had Jurkat cell RNA spiked in. The CDR3 DNA sequence: TGTGCCAGCAGCTTAGGCCCATCCTACGAGCAGTACTCC. This encodes CASSLGPSYEQYS.